This TCR beta chain was documented in a study of human T cells and chemical hapten exposure. Study information: Patch tests containing 0.01% DPC, applied to the upper back, were read at 6 days. Yields of TCR per sample differed, chiefly owing to small differences in pooled library volume. Study-level points and caveats: The count of PT1 expanded TCRs correlated positively with patch test score. Unchanged with DPC sensitization were TCRs above 1 in 1000 frequency.

Time point here: pre-sensitization, week 0. Treatment reported: therapeutic diphenylcyclopropenone sensitization with weekly scalp DPC. This clonotype was found a few times. Its specificity is unknown. The CDR3 spans 14 residues. V was pared by 2 bases and J by 2 bases, with 7 bases between. Germline CDR1 reads SGHTA; CDR2 reads FQGTGA. Via MiXCR, TCRdb re-called the RACE reads, giving one row per CDR3 protein. The sample includes approximately 320,000 distinct CDR3 sequences, 5.5% of them seen just once. The sequence came from a woman under 30 with alopecia areata. Some clones in this sample may be carry-over from other donors' samples. This specimen was whole blood, taken in connection with sensitization to the hapten diphenylcyclopropenone (DPC). This chain uses TRBV7-3 with TRBJ1-3; D is ambiguous. The CDR3 bases are TGTGCCAGCAGCTTATCCGGCCCTGGAAACACCATATATTTT. Amino acids: CASSLSGPGNTIYF.